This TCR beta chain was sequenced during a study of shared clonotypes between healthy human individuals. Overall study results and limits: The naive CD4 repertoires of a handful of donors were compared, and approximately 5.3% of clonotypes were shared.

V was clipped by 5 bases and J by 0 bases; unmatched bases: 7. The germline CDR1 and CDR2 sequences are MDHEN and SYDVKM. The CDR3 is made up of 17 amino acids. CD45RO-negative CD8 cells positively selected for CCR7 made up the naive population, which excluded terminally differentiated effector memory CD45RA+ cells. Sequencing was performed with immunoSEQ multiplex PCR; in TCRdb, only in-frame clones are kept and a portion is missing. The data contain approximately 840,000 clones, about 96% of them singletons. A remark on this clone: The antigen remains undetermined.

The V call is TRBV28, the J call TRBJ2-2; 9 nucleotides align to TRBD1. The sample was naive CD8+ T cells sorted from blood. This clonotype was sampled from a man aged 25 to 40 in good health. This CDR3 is CASSVGTGYANTGELFF. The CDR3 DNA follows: TGTGCCAGCAGTGTGGGGACAGGGTACGCGAACACCGGGGAGCTGTTTTTT.